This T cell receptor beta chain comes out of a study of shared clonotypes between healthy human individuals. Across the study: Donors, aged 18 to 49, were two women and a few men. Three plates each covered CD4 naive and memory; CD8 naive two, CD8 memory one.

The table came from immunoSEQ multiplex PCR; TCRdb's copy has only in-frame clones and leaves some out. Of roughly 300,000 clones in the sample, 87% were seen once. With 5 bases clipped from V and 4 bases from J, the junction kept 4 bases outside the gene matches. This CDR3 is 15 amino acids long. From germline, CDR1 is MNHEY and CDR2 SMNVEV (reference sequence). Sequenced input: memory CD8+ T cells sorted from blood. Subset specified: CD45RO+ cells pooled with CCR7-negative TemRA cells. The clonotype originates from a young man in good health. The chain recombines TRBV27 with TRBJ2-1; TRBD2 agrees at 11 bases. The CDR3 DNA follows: TGTGCCAGCAGTCTAGCGGGGGGTAGATACAATGAGCAGTTCTTC. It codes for CASSLAGGRYNEQFF.